This T cell receptor beta chain derives from a study of T cells expressing NK-cell markers. Study-wide results and limits: For a few donors, these clonotypes were likewise the leading ones in the CD3+CD56-NKG2C+ fraction.

Germline V gene data show CDR1 as MNHEY and CDR2 as SVGEGT. CDR3 length equals 16 residues. From its re-call of the 5' RACE reads, TCRdb lists each CDR3 protein once, without DNA. The table for this sample gives 300,000 to 450,000 distinct CDR3 sequences. Points on this clonotype: Antigen specificity is unknown.

Source material: blood T cells: a sorted CD56 or NKG2C T cell subset, CD4+ or CD8+ T cells, or bulk PBMC T cells (not recorded which). The V gene is TRBV6-2 or TRBV6-3, the J gene TRBJ2-1; TCRdb selects TRBD2, and the lack of DNA leaves this call unchecked. This receptor was taken from a man aged 18 to 69 in good health. The CDR3: CASSYSGGGAYNEQFF.